Described below is a single TCR beta chain sequence and its context. The antigen is not known. This sample stems from a study of tumor-infiltrating lymphocytes in primary liver carcinoma. A constant-region primer served to make TCR beta cDNA from about 0.5 ug total RNA. For TCR beta, libraries were produced by three nested multiplex PCR rounds using slightly modified ARM-PCR. Amplification in the first two PCR rounds was performed using TRBV1-TRBV30 forward primers and a C-beta reverse primer for 9 to 11 cycles each. TCRdb itself ran the multiplex PCR reads through MiXCR, one entry per CDR3 protein. The sample has approximately 73,000 distinct CDR3 sequences, over 55% seen once. CDR3 length equals 16 residues. Looked up from germline, CDR1 is SGHVS and CDR2 is FQNEAQ. The roughly 19-32 mg bulk tissue piece was not sorted before simultaneous RNA and DNA extraction. Study results and caveats: Significantly greater top-250-clone fractions characterized tumors relative to blood (p = 0.039).

Sequencing input: liver tumor tissue from sampling region 4. Specified subset: tumor region T4, right-lateral pole. This sequence joins TRBV7-8 and TRBJ2-3; TRBD2 aligns across 12 bases. The clonotype was recovered from a woman aged 55-70 years with primary liver carcinoma and hepatitis B virus infection. The DNA for the CDR3 is TGTGCTGGCAGCTCGATTCTAGCGGGAGGGGGAGATACGCAGTATTTT. It specifies CAGSSILAGGGDTQYF.